These 31 T cell receptor beta chains came from one sample sequenced in a study of vaccination effects on CD4 cells after COVID-19 (dated by TCRdb to 2021 to 2024). Their target antigens are unknown. In the ViraFEST assay, PBMC were stimulated with viral peptide pools, and TCR sequencing was then used to find antigen-specific CD4+ T cell clonotypes based on their expansion. After around ten days of culture, CD4+ T cells were isolated with the EasySep CD4+ T cell isolation kit. Participants received two doses of either the BNT162b2 or the mRNA-1273 mRNA SARS-CoV-2 vaccine. Library preparation employed the immunoSEQ multiplex PCR assay. TCRdb's version of the immuneACCESS table is confined to in-frame rearrangements and falls short of the full clone set. An unresolved V gene accounts for under half of the shortfall where checked; the remainder is of unknown origin. In this sample the table shows some 30,000 clones, more than 65% of which occur a single time. The ten largest account for around 15% of the sample.

Sequencing was performed on CD4+ T cells from PBMCs cultured with HCoV-229E spike peptides, taken after COVID-19 vaccination. The cell subset or site label, as the study defines it: HCoV-229E spike overlapping peptide pool stimulation. The receptors were gathered from a human donor who received a COVID-19 vaccine.

This chain links TRBV7-9 with TRBJ1-1; D is uncertain. CDR3 length equals 13 residues. The V end lost 5 bases, the J end lost 4 bases, and 11 bases lay between the germline ends. CDR1 is SEHNR and CDR2 is FQNEAQ in the germline V gene (reference sequence). The CDR3 sequence is CASSPRASTEAFF. CDR3 nucleotides: TGTGCCAGCAGCCCTAGGGCCAGCACTGAAGCTTTCTTT.

The chain employs TRBV2 and TRBJ1-5, with 9 bases fitting TRBD1. J lost 7 bases, V lost 3 bases, and 4 bases had no gene match. The CDR3 length is 14 residues. The germline gives CDR1 SNHLY, CDR2 FYNNEI. The CDR3 bases are TGTGCCAGCAGTGAGGGACAGGGTAGGCAGCCCCAGCATTTT. Its protein is CASSEGQGRQPQHF. The variable domain in full, with the rest retrieved from reference TRBV2 and TRBJ1-5, is EPEVTQTPSHQVTQMGQEVILRCVPISNHLYFYWYRQILGQKVEFLVSFYNNEISEKSEIFDDQFSVERPDGSNFTLKIRSTKLEDSAMYFCASSEGQGRQPQHFGDGTRLSIL.

V is TRBV6-4 and J is TRBJ2-3; TRBD2 matches 15 bases. Germline V CDR1 and CDR2: MRHNA, SNTAGT. The CDR3 runs 15 residues. V shed 4 bases, J shed 4 bases, and the junction held 0 bases outside the gene matches. The CDR3 coding sequence is TGTGCCAGCAGTGGGACTAGCGGGGGGGCAGATACGCAGTATTTT. Translation: CASSGTSGGADTQYF.

Only one count was recorded for this clone. The rearrangement links TRBV3-1 (or the pseudogene TRBV3-2) to TRBJ1-6; D ambiguous. Germline CDR1 is LGHDT and CDR2 is YNNKEL (reference sequence). V dropped 0 bases and J dropped 5 bases, with 14 bases sitting between them. This CDR3 has 17 residues. The CDR3 DNA sequence: TGTGCCAGCAGCCAAGACAATAATGGGATGAATAATTCACCCCTCCACTTT. Amino acids: CASSQDNNGMNNSPLHF.

The chain combines TRBV3-1 (or the pseudogene TRBV3-2) with TRBJ2-2; TRBD1 might be the D (6 bases). The germline V and J ends were trimmed by 7 bases and 1 base, with 13 bases remaining between them. Germline V gene data show CDR1 as LGHDT and CDR2 as YNNKEL (reference sequence). This CDR3 comprises 15 residues. The CDR3 DNA reads as TGTGCCAGCACGCCTTCGACAGGGAACACCGGGGAGCTGTTTTTT. Translating it yields CASTPSTGNTGELFF.

This clone occurred once. V gene TRBV7-9 combines with J gene TRBJ1-3; weak D call: TRBD1 (6 bases). Germline-derived CDR1 and CDR2 are SEHNR and FQNEAQ (reference sequence). Trimming took 1 base from V and 0 from J, leaving 13 bases between them. The CDR3 is 17 residues long. The CDR3 bases are TGTGCCAGCAGCTTAGACCGACAGGACCACTCTGGAAACACCATATATTTT. Its protein is CASSLDRQDHSGNTIYF.

V is TRBV15 and J is TRBJ1-2; D perhaps matches TRBD1 (5 bases). The CDR3 has 15 amino acids. Germline CDR1 reads LNHNV; CDR2 reads YYDKDF (reference sequence). V shed 0 bases and J shed 6 bases, with 14 bases lying between them. This chain's CDR3 is CATSRESGVMNGYTF. The CDR3 DNA sequence: TGTGCCACCAGCAGAGAATCGGGGGTTATGAATGGCTACACCTTC.

The CDR3 loop reads CASSENTPGGTGYTF. In nucleotides, the CDR3 is TGTGCCAGCAGTGAAAACACCCCAGGGGGGACGGGCTACACCTTC. The V and J genes are TRBV2 and TRBJ1-2; 7 bases are a match to TRBD1. Germline V lookup: CDR1 SNHLY, CDR2 FYNNEI. This CDR3 is built from 15 residues. The V and J ends lost 2 bases and 8 bases, in that order; junction bases with no gene match: 11. Supplemented by reference TRBV2 and TRBJ1-2, the full variable domain reads EPEVTQTPSHQVTQMGQEVILRCVPISNHLYFYWYRQILGQKVEFLVSFYNNEISEKSEIFDDQFSVERPDGSNFTLKIRSTKLEDSAMYFCASSENTPGGTGYTFGSGTRLTVV.

This clone occurred a few times. The chain employs TRBV6-5 and TRBJ1-5, with no clear D. This CDR3 has 14 residues. CDR1 and CDR2 (germline): MNHEY, SVGAGI. V was pared by 0 bases and J by 4 bases, with 7 bases between. CDR3 amino acids: CASSYSHDNQPQHF. CDR3 sequence (DNA): TGTGCCAGCAGTTACTCGCACGATAATCAGCCCCAGCATTTT.

The gene calls are TRBV4-1 and TRBJ1-5; 7 nucleotides agree with TRBD1. The CDR3 runs 15 residues. Germline loops: CDR1 MGHRA, CDR2 YSYEKL. Unmatched junction bases numbered 5, after V lost 0 bases and J lost 6 bases. For the CDR3, the DNA is TGCGCCAGCAGCCAAGAAGGGACAGCATTTCAGCCCCAGCATTTT. It specifies CASSQEGTAFQPQHF.

The rearrangement links TRBV3-1 (or the pseudogene TRBV3-2) to TRBJ2-7, with D uncertain. CDR3 length equals 13 residues. V was cut by 2 bases and J by 1 base, with 6 bases left in between. In germline, CDR1 is LGHDT, CDR2 YNNKEL (reference sequence). CDR3 DNA sequence: TGTGCCAGCAGCCAACTTGATTCCTACGAGCAGTACTTC. Its protein is CASSQLDSYEQYF.

The V gene is TRBV29-1, the J gene TRBJ1-1; possible D gene TRBD1, 6 bases. The CDR3 sequence is 12 residues long. Germline assignment: CDR1 SQVTM and CDR2 ANQGSEA. V was clipped by 5 bases and J by 1 base, with 8 bases between them. CDR3 sequence (DNA): TGCAGCGTTTTACAGGGGAACACTGAAGCTTTCTTT. This sequence encodes CSVLQGNTEAFF.

The chain has TRBV4-1 and TRBJ1-4; TRBD1 agrees at 10 bases. This CDR3 has 15 residues. Germline-derived CDR1 and CDR2 are MGHRA and YSYEKL. V shed 6 bases, J shed 7 bases, and the junction held 8 bases outside the gene matches. The CDR3 DNA reads as TGCGCCAGCAGAAAGCCGGGACAGGGGACTGAAAAACTGTTTTTT. As protein: CASRKPGQGTEKLFF.

Only one count was recorded for this clone. This chain connects TRBV6-5 to TRBJ1-2; D unresolved. The germline CDR1 and CDR2 sequences are MNHEY and SVGAGI. With 2 bases removed from V and 6 bases from J, the gap between germline ends came to 10 bases. The CDR3 spans 13 residues. CDR3 sequence reads: CASSYRFRDGYTF. The CDR3 bases are TGTGCCAGCAGTTACAGGTTTCGCGATGGCTACACCTTC.

J is TRBJ2-1 and V is TRBV27, with D possibly matching TRBD2 (6 bases). The germline CDR1 and CDR2 sequences are MNHEY and SMNVEV (reference sequence). The ends were cut back, 5 bases at V and 9 bases at J, with 29 bases in the middle. The CDR3 has 18 amino acids. The chain's CDR3 is CASSPRPLRSSASREQFF. As DNA, the CDR3 is TGTGCCAGCAGTCCTCGGCCCCTACGGTCTAGCGCCAGTCGTGAGCAGTTCTTC.

V and J are TRBV5-1 and TRBJ1-4; D is undetermined. Germline CDR1 and CDR2: SGHRS and YFSETQ. V was shortened by 5 bases and J by 8 bases, with 19 bases between the two germline ends. The CDR3 is 15 amino acids. Here the CDR3 DNA reads TGCGCCAGCAGACTGGGAGAATCAACACCCGAAAAACTGTTTTTT. Translated: CASRLGESTPEKLFF.

The CDR3 sequence is CASSPLLQDLNTSNQPQHF. DNA for the CDR3: TGTGCCAGCAGCCCACTTTTACAAGACCTCAACACTAGCAATCAGCCCCAGCATTTT. The chain uses TRBV14 and TRBJ1-5; D is undetermined. The CDR3 is 19 amino acids. CDR1 and CDR2 from the germline V gene are SGHDN and FVKESK. V was cut by 4 bases and J by 0 bases, with 22 bases left in between.

The chain has TRBV6-5 and TRBJ1-2; D perhaps matches TRBD1 (5 bases). The V and J ends lost 3 bases and 6 bases respectively, with 17 bases between them. Germline V gene data show CDR1 as MNHEY and CDR2 as SVGAGI. The length of the CDR3 is 15 residues. The DNA for the CDR3 is TGTGCCAGCAGTTATGAGCCCGACAGTTTAAATGGCTACACCTTC. Amino acid sequence: CASSYEPDSLNGYTF.

This sequence joins TRBV5-6 and TRBJ1-3; D not certain. V gave up 1 base and J gave up 4 bases, with 9 bases separating them. Germline CDR1 reads SGHDT; CDR2 reads YYEEEE. The CDR3 has 14 residues. The CDR3 spells CASSLFVAGNTIYF. DNA for the CDR3: TGTGCCAGCAGCTTGTTCGTGGCCGGAAACACCATATATTTT.

This chain connects TRBV19 to TRBJ2-2, with a weak D call TRBD2 (5 bases). Germline V gives CDR1 LNHDA, CDR2 SQIVND (reference sequence). Trimming left V 8 bases short and J 6 bases short, with 16 bases between. CDR3 length: 14 residues. Here the CDR3 reads CASSEVARAGELFF. The CDR3 nucleotides are TGTGCCAGTTCCGAGGTAGCGCGTGCCGGGGAGCTGTTTTTT.

This chain uses TRBV19 with TRBJ2-2, with D possibly being TRBD2 (7 bases). The CDR3 is 18 amino acids. Germline CDR1 LNHDA, CDR2 SQIVND (reference sequence). Trimming stripped 2 bases from V and 4 bases from J, with 20 bases between. The DNA for the CDR3 is TGTGCCAGTAGTATAATCTACGGGGGGCAGCGCATCACCGGGGAGCTGTTTTTT. It specifies CASSIIYGGQRITGELFF. Filled out from reference TRBV19 and TRBJ2-2, the complete variable domain reads DGGITQSPKYLFRKEGQNVTLSCEQNLNHDAMYWYRQDPGQGLRLIYYSQIVNDFQKGDIAEGYSVSREKKESFPLTVTSAQKNPTAFYLCASSIIYGGQRITGELFFGEGSRLTVL.

To note about this clone: This CDR3 is also generated by other DNA sequences in the sample. V and J are TRBV10-3 and TRBJ2-1; 10 nucleotides match TRBD2. Germline V gene lookup returns CDR1 ENHRY and CDR2 SYGVKD. J lost 4 bases, V lost 7 bases, and 7 bases had no gene match. CDR3 size: 15 residues. CDR3 in amino acids: CAIMPSGGGYNEQFF. The CDR3 nucleotides read TGTGCCATCATGCCTAGCGGGGGCGGGTACAATGAGCAGTTCTTC.

The chain links TRBV5-1 to TRBJ2-3, with TRBD2 matching over 10 bases. V shed 4 bases, J shed 6 bases, and the junction held 14 bases outside the gene matches. Germline V gene data show CDR1 as SGHRS and CDR2 as YFSETQ. The CDR3 spans 17 residues. The DNA for the CDR3 is TGCGCCAGCAGCGCTGGGACTGCTAGCGGGAGCATTGATACGCAGTATTTT. Protein: CASSAGTASGSIDTQYF.

This chain connects TRBV2 to TRBJ2-1, with D maybe TRBD2 (6 bases). Germline CDR1 SNHLY, CDR2 FYNNEI. The CDR3 length is 15 residues. Deletions cut 4 bases from V and 3 bases from J, with 13 bases between. The CDR3 bases are TGTGCCAGCAGTGTCGAGGGAGGACTCTACAATGAGCAGTTCTTC. Its protein is CASSVEGGLYNEQFF.

The V call is TRBV19, the J call TRBJ1-1, with a weak D call TRBD1 (6 bases). In germline, CDR1 is LNHDA, CDR2 SQIVND (reference sequence). This CDR3 is 15 amino acids long. V was pared by 10 bases and J by 1 base, with 19 bases between. The CDR3 reads CATIDPQGKNTEAFF. The DNA for the CDR3 is TGTGCCACTATTGATCCACAGGGTAAGAACACTGAAGCTTTCTTT.

This chain uses TRBV2 with TRBJ2-3; tentatively, D is TRBD2 (6 bases). Trimming shortened V by 8 bases and J by 1 base, and 16 bases separated the two germline ends. The germline V gene encodes CDR1 SNHLY and CDR2 FYNNEI. This CDR3 comprises 15 residues. CDR3 coding DNA: TGTGCCAGCCGGGAGTGGCGAACCCGCACAGATACGCAGTATTTT. Translating it yields CASREWRTRTDTQYF.

V usage is TRBV7-8 and J usage is TRBJ2-1; 8 bases line up with TRBD2. J was trimmed by 4 bases and V by 6 bases; bases with no gene match: 5. The CDR3 runs to 14 residues. The germline CDR1 and CDR2 sequences are SGHVS and FQNEAQ. CDR3 bases: TGTGCCAGCAGACCGGGACTAGGGTACAATGAGCAGTTCTTC. It is translated as CASRPGLGYNEQFF.

Details on this clone: Distinct nucleotide sequences in the sample also encode this CDR3. The chain has TRBV6-1 and TRBJ2-1; 11 bases line up with TRBD1. The CDR3 length is 14 residues. Germline CDR1 reads MNHNS; CDR2 reads SASEGT. The trim removed 3 bases at V and 6 bases at J, leaving 1 base unmatched. This CDR3 is CASSEGTGGNEQFF. The CDR3, as DNA: TGTGCCAGCAGTGAGGGGACAGGGGGCAATGAGCAGTTCTTC.

The V and J genes are TRBV6-5 and TRBJ2-7; D gene uncertain. The length of the CDR3 is 13 residues. Germline loops: CDR1 MNHEY, CDR2 SVGAGI. Deletions cut 6 bases from V and 2 bases from J, with 11 bases between. The CDR3 coding sequence is TGTGCCAGCAGCACAGACCTGACCTACGAGCAGTACTTC. This encodes CASSTDLTYEQYF.

The chain uses TRBV25-1 and TRBJ1-3; 8 positions match TRBD1. V trimming: 8 bases; J trimming: 3 bases; junction bases outside the gene matches: 6. The CDR3 sequence is 14 residues long. CDR1 is MGHDK and CDR2 is SYGVNS in the germline V gene. CDR3 bases: TGTGCCAGCGGCCCAGGGGGCGTTGGAAACACCATATATTTT. Translation gives CASGPGGVGNTIYF.

This rearrangement joins TRBV12-3 or TRBV12-4 to TRBJ2-7; D unclear. V was pared by 7 bases and J by 2 bases, with 9 bases between. This CDR3 contains 12 residues. The CDR3 bases are TGTGCCAGCAACTCTCTTCCCTACGAGCAGTACTTC. Translated: CASNSLPYEQYF.